The 22 T cell receptor beta chains below were found in one sample sequenced in a study of T cell repertoires in cytomegalovirus infection (dated by TCRdb to the late 2010s). The data were produced on an Illumina HiSeq 1500. TCRdb reprocessed the public reads (quality trimming at Q25 with fastp, clone calling with MiXCR) and kept in-frame beta chains. Rows with a matching CDR3 protein are joined into one entry that keeps the most common DNA and genes. The sample table lists about 490,000 distinct CDR3 sequences, 16% of them with a count of one. About 24% of the sample comes from the top ten. The sample consisted of CD8+ T cells from PBMCs. Source of these receptors: a human donor in good health (CMV status not recorded). Some clones in this sample may be carry-over from other donors' samples.

This clonotype occurred many times. The chain is built from TRBV7-8 and TRBJ2-1; 11 positions agree with TRBD2. Germline V gives CDR1 SGHVS, CDR2 FQNEAQ. The CDR3 has 18 amino acids. Trimming at V came to 1 base and at J to 4 bases, leaving 9 bases not matched to a gene. This chain's CDR3 is CASSLGLAGGSRYNEQFF. The DNA of the CDR3 is TGTGCCAGCAGCTTAGGGCTAGCGGGAGGTAGCAGGTACAATGAGCAGTTCTTC.

The CDR3: CSVWDRGSSGANVLTF. CDR3 nucleotide sequence: TGCAGCGTTTGGGACAGGGGGTCCTCTGGGGCCAACGTCCTGACTTTC. This chain uses TRBV29-1 with TRBJ2-6; the match to TRBD1 covers 11 bases. With 5 bases clipped from V and 0 bases from J, the junction kept 3 bases outside the gene matches. The CDR3 is 16 residues long. The germline V gene has CDR1 SQVTM and CDR2 ANQGSEA.

This clonotype was found many times. CDR3 sequence: CASSSPADRGFPYEQYF. The CDR3 nucleotides are TGTGCCAGCAGCTCACCCGCGGACAGGGGATTCCCCTACGAGCAGTACTTC. The chain recombines TRBV7-6 with TRBJ2-7; 9 bases fit TRBD1. The J segment lost 2 bases and the V segment lost 4 bases, leaving 12 bases of the junction unmatched. There are 17 residues in the CDR3. Germline V gene data show CDR1 as SGHVS and CDR2 as FNYEAQ.

The rearrangement joins TRBV18 to TRBJ2-1; no clear D. Germline V gene lookup returns CDR1 KGHSH and CDR2 LQKENI. Trimming took 3 bases from V and 0 from J, leaving 18 bases between them. This CDR3 has 18 residues. The CDR3 here is CASSPNGEGINSYNEQFF. DNA for the CDR3: TGTGCCAGCTCACCCAACGGAGAAGGGATAAACTCCTACAATGAGCAGTTCTTC.

Note on this clonotype: This clone may be a read error of a much larger clone one base away. The V call is TRBV28, the J call TRBJ1-1; D unclear. The germline gives CDR1 MDHEN, CDR2 SYDVKM. This CDR3 is built from 15 residues. CDR3 DNA sequence: TGTGCCAGAAGTTTAATGCACAGCGAATTCACTGAAGCTTTCTTT. It specifies CARSLMHSEFTEAFF.

The rearrangement links TRBV15 to TRBJ1-1, with D unresolved. The CDR3 covers 14 residues. Germline CDR1 is LNHNV and CDR2 is YYDKDF (reference sequence). The V end lost 6 bases, the J end lost 4 bases, and 15 bases lay between the germline ends. As DNA, the CDR3 is TGTGCCACCAGACCGTCGCGGAACCTCACTGAAGCTTTCTTT. Its translation is CATRPSRNLTEAFF. Full variable domain (remainder filled in from reference TRBV15 and TRBJ1-1): DAMVIQNPRYQVTQFGKPVTLSCSQTLNHNVMYWYQQKSSQAPKLLFHYYDKDFNNEADTPDNFQSRRPNTSFCFLDIRSPGLGDTAMYLCATRPSRNLTEAFFGQGTRLTVV.

This clonotype has at least ten counts. The chain employs TRBV7-9 and TRBJ2-7; unclear D gene. Germline V lookup: CDR1 SEHNR, CDR2 FQNEAQ (reference sequence). CDR3 size: 13 residues. V gave up 5 bases and J gave up 1 base, with 9 bases separating them. The CDR3 sequence: CASSMKGSYEQYF. The CDR3, as DNA: TGTGCCAGCAGCATGAAAGGGTCCTACGAGCAGTACTTC.

This clonotype occurred a few times. This rearrangement joins TRBV4-2 to TRBJ1-2; unclear D gene. Germline V gene data show CDR1 as LGHNA and CDR2 as YNFKEQ. The CDR3 loop spans 16 amino acids. Trimming left V 1 base short and J 5 bases short, with 17 bases between. CDR3 in amino acids: CASSQVGEAPDYGYTF. In DNA, the CDR3 is TGTGCCAGCAGCCAAGTGGGAGAGGCCCCTGATTATGGCTACACCTTC.

This clonotype was seen more than once but under ten times. The rearrangement joins TRBV10-3 to TRBJ1-5; D is possibly TRBD1 (5 bases). Germline V gene sequence: CDR1 ENHRY, CDR2 SYGVKD. The CDR3 runs 15 residues. The V gene lost 2 bases and the J gene lost 0 bases, with 8 bases spanning the gap. Here the CDR3 reads CAISEGDGSNQPQHF. CDR3 bases: TGTGCCATCAGTGAGGGGGACGGTAGCAATCAGCCCCAGCATTTT.

This clonotype came up many times. This chain connects TRBV7-6 to TRBJ2-3, with 7 bases identical to TRBD1. Germline trimming cut 1 base from V and 4 bases from J; bases unmatched to any gene: 5. The CDR3 is 15 amino acids. From germline, CDR1 is SGHVS and CDR2 FNYEAQ. The CDR3 sequence: CASSLDPTGADTQYF. The CDR3, as DNA: TGTGCCAGCAGCTTAGATCCAACAGGGGCAGATACGCAGTATTTT. Using reference TRBV7-6 and TRBJ2-3 for the parts outside the CDR3, the full variable domain is GAGVSQSPRYKVTKRGQDVALRCDPISGHVSLYWYRQALGQGPEFLTYFNYEAQQDKSGLPNDRFSAERPEGSISTLTIQRTEQRDSAMYRCASSLDPTGADTQYFGPGTRLTVL.

The rearrangement joins TRBV27 to TRBJ1-2; D might be TRBD1 (6 bases). Germline loops: CDR1 MNHEY, CDR2 SMNVEV (reference sequence). The CDR3 is 14 amino acids. Trimming shortened V by 3 bases and J by 4 bases, and 12 bases separated the two germline ends. The CDR3 DNA sequence: TGTGCCAGCAGTTTGAGCAGGGGAGCCTATGGCTACACCTTC. Encoded protein: CASSLSRGAYGYTF.

The chain is built from TRBV20-1 and TRBJ2-2, with TRBD1 matching 9 bases. Germline CDR1 and CDR2: DFQATT and SNEGSKA (reference sequence). The V segment lost 3 bases and the J segment 2 bases; nucleotides outside the gene matches: 1. The CDR3 consists of 14 residues. CDR3 sequence reads: CSARGQGNTGELFF. In nucleotides, the CDR3 is TGCAGTGCTAGGGGACAGGGTAACACCGGGGAGCTGTTTTTT.

This clonotype has ten or more counts. The genes are TRBV27 and TRBJ2-7, with a tentative D call TRBD1 (6 bases). The germline CDR1 and CDR2 sequences are MNHEY and SMNVEV (reference sequence). Trimming stripped 8 bases from V and 5 bases from J, with 19 bases between. The CDR3 spans 14 residues. The CDR3: CASGTGYRPHEQYF. CDR3 DNA sequence: TGTGCCAGCGGCACAGGGTATAGACCCCACGAGCAGTACTTC.

This clonotype was seen a handful of times. This chain connects TRBV25-1 to TRBJ1-5; D gene uncertain. Germline CDR1 is MGHDK and CDR2 is SYGVNS. The CDR3 has 12 amino acids. V lost 1 base, J lost 12 bases, and 10 bases lay in between. CDR3 amino acids: CASSEWSGFQHF. CDR3 nucleotide sequence: TGTGCCAGCAGTGAATGGTCAGGTTTCCAGCATTTT.

The chain recombines TRBV18 with TRBJ2-1; D is possibly TRBD1 (5 bases). V was clipped by 0 bases and J by 0 bases, with 9 bases between them. Germline V CDR1 and CDR2: KGHSH, LQKENI. The CDR3 sequence is 16 residues long. CDR3 DNA sequence: TGTGCCAGCTCACCACCGGGGCACTACTCCTACAATGAGCAGTTCTTC. Protein: CASSPPGHYSYNEQFF. Using reference TRBV18 and TRBJ2-1 for the parts outside the CDR3, the full variable domain is NAGVMQNPRHLVRRRGQEARLRCSPMKGHSHVYWYRQLPEEGLKFMVYLQKENIIDESGMPKERFSAEFPKEGPSILRIQQVVRGDSAAYFCASSPPGHYSYNEQFFGPGTRLTVL.

In its sample, this clonotype was seen many times. The genes are TRBV6-6 and TRBJ2-3; 7 bases agree with TRBD2. Germline lookup yields CDR1 MNHNY and CDR2 SVGAGI (reference sequence). V gave up 6 bases and J gave up 3 bases; unmatched junction bases: 6. This CDR3 has 14 residues. The CDR3 protein is CASRPGLGTDTQYF. Written as DNA, the CDR3 is TGTGCCAGCAGACCCGGACTAGGGACAGATACGCAGTATTTT.

J is TRBJ2-3 and V is TRBV6-2 or TRBV6-3; D may match TRBD1 or TRBD2 (6 bases each). This CDR3 is 15 amino acids long. Germline V gives CDR1 MNHEY, CDR2 SVGEGT. Trimming removed 2 bases at V and 0 bases at J, with 9 bases between. CDR3 in DNA: TGTGCCAGCAGTTACAGGGGGGCAAGCACAGATACGCAGTATTTT. As protein: CASSYRGASTDTQYF.

At least ten counts were recorded for this clonotype. The V and J genes are TRBV6-5 and TRBJ2-7; no clear D. CDR1 is MNHEY and CDR2 is SVGAGI in the germline V gene. There are 14 residues in the CDR3. The ends were cut back, 0 bases at V and 3 bases at J, with 9 bases in the middle. The CDR3 here is CASSYSWPDYEQYF. CDR3 DNA sequence: TGTGCCAGCAGTTACTCCTGGCCAGACTACGAGCAGTACTTC.

This clonotype occurred many times. This chain links TRBV7-2 with TRBJ2-7; 8 bases map to TRBD1. Germline V gene sequence: CDR1 SGHTA, CDR2 FQGNSA. This CDR3 is 16 amino acids long. The junction had 7 bases not matched to a gene; V was cut back by 0 bases and J by 3 bases. The CDR3 sequence: CASSLAGVQGGYEQYF. CDR3 in DNA: TGTGCCAGCAGCTTAGCGGGGGTACAGGGGGGCTACGAGCAGTACTTC. Combining the CDR3 with reference TRBV7-2 and TRBJ2-7 gives the whole variable domain GAGVSQSPSNKVTEKGKDVELRCDPISGHTALYWYRQSLGQGLEFLIYFQGNSAPDKSGLPSDRFSAERTGGSVSTLTIQRTQQEDSAVYLCASSLAGVQGGYEQYFGPGTRLTVT.

This clonotype was found a few times. This may be a read error, as it is one base from a much larger clone. This chain links TRBV7-8 with TRBJ2-5; 7 bases align to TRBD1. The CDR3 extends over 15 amino acids. Germline V CDR1 and CDR2: SGHVS, FQNEAQ. V gave up 3 bases and J gave up 4 bases; unmatched junction bases: 8. As DNA, the CDR3 is TGTGCCAGCAGCTTCGAAAGGGGGCCCTCAGAGACCCAGTACTTC. Translated: CASSFERGPSETQYF. Drawing the rest from reference TRBV7-8 and TRBJ2-5, the complete variable domain is GAGVSQSPRYKVAKRGQDVALRCDPISGHVSLFWYQQALGQGPEFLTYFQNEAQLDKSGLPSDRFFAERPEGSVSTLKIQRTQQEDSAVYLCASSFERGPSETQYFGPGTRLLVL.

The table lists this clonotype with a few counts. V and J are TRBV20-1 and TRBJ1-5; unclear D gene. Trimming shortened V by 6 bases and J by 2 bases, and 11 bases separated the two germline ends. The CDR3 is 13 amino acids. Germline lookup yields CDR1 DFQATT and CDR2 SNEGSKA (reference sequence). The CDR3 region has the DNA TGCAGTGCCTACGGGGAGGGCAATCAGCCCCAGCATTTT. Amino acid sequence: CSAYGEGNQPQHF.

This clonotype was counted only a few times. A junction end diverges from the germline sequence, so it may reflect a read error. The CDR3 loop is CASREVRGLNTEAFF. The CDR3 DNA reads TGTGCCAGCAGAGAAGTCAGGGGCTTGAACACTGAAGCTTTCTTT. The rearrangement uses TRBV2 and TRBJ1-1, with TRBD1 as a possible D gene (6 bases). This CDR3 is built from 15 residues. In germline, CDR1 is SNHLY, CDR2 FYNNEI.